The 32 T cell receptor beta chains given below trace back to one sample, sequenced in a study of a mutant IDH1 vaccine in newly diagnosed glioma. For these receptors, no antigen is known. TCRdb keeps only in-frame clones here, not all; method: immunoSEQ multiplex PCR. This repertoire shows around 30,000 clones, 80% found once; its top ten account for roughly 8%. Noted time point: week 23, last vaccination. Doses comprised 300 ug of mutant IDH1 20-mer peptide each, plus topical imiquimod. The sequencing used PBMCs, collected from a glioma patient whose treatment included an IDH1 peptide vaccine. These receptors came from a woman younger than 30 with glioma.

This chain connects TRBV10-2 to TRBJ1-2; 7 nucleotides match TRBD1. V trimming: 0 bases; J trimming: 6 bases; junction bases outside the gene matches: 7. The CDR3 is 15 residues long. CDR1 is WSHSY, CDR2 SAAADI, per germline. CDR3 DNA sequence: TGCGCCAGCAGTGAGTCGATCAGGGGGGGCGATGGCTACACCTTC. Its protein is CASSESIRGGDGYTF.

The chain uses TRBV4-1 and TRBJ2-2; D is ambiguous. The germline V and J ends were trimmed by 4 bases and 1 base, with 19 bases remaining between them. The CDR3 is 18 residues long. Germline V CDR1 and CDR2: MGHRA, YSYEKL. The CDR3 is CASSLYMVGRKNTGELFF. The CDR3 DNA reads as TGCGCCAGCAGCCTATATATGGTTGGCAGGAAGAACACCGGGGAGCTGTTTTTT.

This clone was seen a few times. This chain links TRBV19 with TRBJ2-2; 12 nucleotides align to TRBD2. Germline assignment: CDR1 LNHDA and CDR2 SQIVND (reference sequence). The V segment lost 7 bases and the J segment 7 bases; nucleotides outside the gene matches: 10. The CDR3 totals 16 residues. This chain's CDR3 is CASKETSGRVVGELFF. CDR3 nucleotide sequence: TGTGCCAGTAAGGAGACTAGCGGGAGAGTGGTCGGGGAGCTGTTTTTT.

The rearrangement links TRBV2 to TRBJ1-1, with D possibly matching TRBD1 (6 bases). Trimming cost V 1 base and J 9 bases, with 18 bases left between them. CDR1 and CDR2 from the germline V gene are SNHLY and FYNNEI. This CDR3 region has 15 residues. As DNA, the CDR3 is TGTGCCAGCAGTGAAGAAGGGGGTCGGGTTATTAAAGCTTTCTTT. It yields the protein CASSEEGGRVIKAFF.

This sequence joins TRBV19 and TRBJ2-7, with 9 bases that match TRBD1. The junction had 7 bases not matched to a gene; V was cut back by 7 bases and J by 6 bases. This CDR3 has 13 residues. Germline assignment: CDR1 LNHDA and CDR2 SQIVND (reference sequence). CDR3 DNA sequence: TGTGCCAGTAAACCGGGACAGGGTGGCGAGCAGTACTTC. Amino acids: CASKPGQGGEQYF.

This chain connects TRBV27 to TRBJ2-3, with a tentative D call TRBD1 (5 bases). Germline-derived CDR1 and CDR2 are MNHEY and SMNVEV (reference sequence). The CDR3 is 15 residues long. Trimming left V 5 bases short and J 1 base short, with 13 bases between. This CDR3 reads CASSPPGRGTDTQYF. The CDR3, as DNA: TGTGCCAGCAGTCCCCCCGGCAGGGGCACAGATACGCAGTATTTT.

This rearrangement joins TRBV9 to TRBJ2-3; D is ambiguous. V shed 0 bases and J shed 1 base, with 12 bases lying between them. The germline gives CDR1 SGDLS, CDR2 YYNGEE. The CDR3 is 16 residues long. In DNA form, the CDR3 reads TGTGCCAGCAGCGTAGTAGGAGAAATCCGCACAGATACGCAGTATTTT. Residues: CASSVVGEIRTDTQYF.

V gene TRBV7-9 combines with J gene TRBJ2-1; the match to TRBD2 covers 16 bases. V dropped 5 bases and J dropped 8; count of bases not matched to a gene: 9. The CDR3 extends over 17 amino acids. Looked up from germline, CDR1 is SEHNR and CDR2 is FQNEAQ (reference sequence). CDR3 coding DNA: TGTGCCAGCAGCCAGGGACTAGCGGGGGGGCCGCGGGATGAGCAGTTCTTC. This codes for CASSQGLAGGPRDEQFF.

V and J are TRBV6-5 and TRBJ2-1; D gene ambiguous. The CDR3 consists of 13 residues. Trimming took off 6 bases at V and 10 bases at J, with 16 bases between the two ends. Germline lookup yields CDR1 MNHEY and CDR2 SVGAGI. The CDR3: CASSTLARREQFF. The CDR3, as DNA: TGTGCCAGCAGCACACTTGCGAGACGGGAGCAGTTCTTC.

The chain carries TRBV7-9 and TRBJ2-1, with TRBD2 as a possible D gene (6 bases). Germline lookup yields CDR1 SEHNR and CDR2 FQNEAQ (reference sequence). V was trimmed by 5 bases and J by 6 bases, leaving 17 bases between them. This CDR3 contains 15 residues. In nucleotides, the CDR3 is TGTGCCAGCAGCCCCGTCACTAGCTGGGTCAATGAGCAGTTCTTC. This codes for CASSPVTSWVNEQFF. Using reference TRBV7-9 and TRBJ2-1 for the parts outside the CDR3, the full variable domain is DTGVSQNPRHKITKRGQNVTFRCDPISEHNRLYWYRQTLGQGPEFLTYFQNEAQLEKSRLLSDRFSAERPKGSFSTLEIQRTEQGDSAMYLCASSPVTSWVNEQFFGPGTRLTVL.

The chain uses TRBV6-5 and TRBJ2-5; 11 bases match TRBD1. CDR1 is MNHEY and CDR2 is SVGAGI in the germline V gene. CDR3 length: 16 amino acids. Losses at the gene ends were 2 bases for V and 4 bases for J; bases not matched to a gene: 6. The CDR3 is CASSYTTGQGVETQYF. The CDR3 region has the DNA TGTGCCAGCAGTTACACTACGGGACAGGGGGTAGAGACCCAGTACTTC.

The rearrangement links TRBV2 to TRBJ2-7; TRBD1 is a possible D gene (6 bases). CDR1 and CDR2 from the germline V gene are SNHLY and FYNNEI. The CDR3 is 12 amino acids. V lost 6 bases and J 2 bases, leaving 8 bases between the germline ends. CDR3 in amino acids: CASRGTPYEQYF. The CDR3 DNA reads TGTGCCAGCAGGGGGACACCCTACGAGCAGTACTTC.

The chain couples TRBV19 to TRBJ1-2; 7 nucleotides agree with TRBD1. CDR3 length: 13 residues. Germline values: CDR1 LNHDA, CDR2 SQIVND (reference sequence). J gave up 5 bases and V 5 bases, and 5 bases lay outside the gene matches. The CDR3 DNA sequence: TGTGCCAGTAGTCCCGGGACAGCTTATGGCTACACCTTC. It yields the protein CASSPGTAYGYTF.

V gene TRBV7-9 combines with J gene TRBJ2-1, with no clear D. V dropped 1 base and J dropped 7 bases, with 2 bases sitting between them. This CDR3 is built from 11 residues. CDR1 is SEHNR, CDR2 FQNEAQ, per germline (reference sequence). This CDR3 is CASSLENEQFF. The CDR3 DNA is TGTGCCAGCAGCTTAGAGAATGAGCAGTTCTTC.

The rearrangement joins TRBV2 to TRBJ1-5; D is uncertain. This CDR3 has 15 residues. Per the germline V gene, CDR1 is SNHLY and CDR2 is FYNNEI. V was shortened by 6 bases and J by 0 bases, with 12 bases between the two germline ends. Here the CDR3 reads CASRSDGFSNQPQHF. The CDR3 nucleotides read TGTGCCAGCAGATCAGACGGATTTAGCAATCAGCCCCAGCATTTT.

The CDR3, as DNA: TGTGCCAGCTCACCACCTAGCGGGAACTACAATGAGCAGTTCTTC. This translates into CASSPPSGNYNEQFF. This chain links TRBV18 with TRBJ2-1; 8 nucleotides align to TRBD2. The V gene end was trimmed by 0 bases and the J gene end by 3 bases; junction bases not matched to a gene: 1. Germline values: CDR1 KGHSH, CDR2 LQKENI. The CDR3 runs to 15 residues.

The chain joins TRBV7-9 to TRBJ1-1; 7 nucleotides line up with TRBD1. Germline V gives CDR1 SEHNR, CDR2 FQNEAQ (reference sequence). The CDR3 loop spans 15 amino acids. J was trimmed by 2 bases and V by 7 bases; bases with no gene match: 10. In DNA, the CDR3 is TGTGCCAGCACCGATTCCGGGACAGTTAACACTGAAGCTTTCTTT. It encodes CASTDSGTVNTEAFF.

The V call is TRBV5-8, the J call TRBJ2-1, with TRBD2 matching 7 bases. With V trimmed by 2 bases and J by 7 bases, 0 bases remained unmatched. The germline gives CDR1 SGHTS, CDR2 YDEGEE. The length of the CDR3 is 12 residues. As DNA, the CDR3 is TGTGCCAGCAGCTTCGGGGGGAATGAGCAGTTCTTC. This sequence encodes CASSFGGNEQFF.

V is TRBV13 and J is TRBJ1-4; a possible D gene is TRBD1 (6 bases). The V end lost 5 bases, the J end lost 7 bases, and 20 bases lay between the germline ends. This CDR3 is 16 amino acids long. Germline CDR1 and CDR2: PRHDT and FYEKMQ (reference sequence). The CDR3: CASSLSGATPGEKLFF. The CDR3 DNA sequence: TGTGCCAGCAGCCTCTCAGGGGCGACTCCTGGTGAAAAACTGTTTTTT.

The V call is TRBV30, the J call TRBJ2-2; D might be TRBD2 (7 bases). The germline V gene has CDR1 GTSNPN and CDR2 SVGIG (reference sequence). The CDR3 is 14 residues long. V gave up 3 bases and J gave up 8 bases, with 16 bases separating them. The CDR3 coding sequence is TGTGCCTGGAGGGGAATGGGGGGGCAAGGGGAGCTGTTTTTT. Its translation: CAWRGMGGQGELFF.

The chain combines TRBV5-6 with TRBJ1-2, with D maybe TRBD1 (5 bases). V shed 2 bases and J shed 0 bases, with 11 bases lying between them. This CDR3 comprises 15 residues. Per the germline V gene, CDR1 is SGHDT and CDR2 is YYEEEE. This CDR3 is CASSFRQGTNYGYTF. For the CDR3, the DNA is TGTGCCAGCAGCTTCCGTCAGGGCACTAACTATGGCTACACCTTC.

The table lists this clone with a count of one. The chain joins TRBV7-2 to TRBJ1-4; 7 nucleotides agree with TRBD1. The CDR3 has 15 residues. The V segment lost 5 bases and the J segment 7 bases; nucleotides outside the gene matches: 10. Germline V gives CDR1 SGHTA, CDR2 FQGNSA. In DNA form, the CDR3 reads TGTGCCAGCAGCGTACAGGGGCTCTTCGCTGAAAAACTGTTTTTT. Protein: CASSVQGLFAEKLFF.

This clone was picked up a small number of times. The chain links TRBV29-1 to TRBJ1-1; D unresolved. Germline CDR1 reads SQVTM; CDR2 reads ANQGSEA. The CDR3 consists of 14 residues. V gave up 2 bases and J gave up 6 bases, with 16 bases separating them. The CDR3 DNA is TGCAGCGTTGAACGCGCACCGGTGGGCCCTGAAGCTTTCTTT. It encodes CSVERAPVGPEAFF.

The chain employs TRBV27 and TRBJ1-4; no firm D call. V lost 3 bases, J lost 0 bases, and 5 bases lay in between. Per the germline V gene, CDR1 is MNHEY and CDR2 is SMNVEV (reference sequence). CDR3 length equals 14 residues. The CDR3 sequence: CASSLRATNEKLFF. CDR3 bases: TGTGCCAGCAGTTTGAGAGCAACTAATGAAAAACTGTTTTTT.

CDR3 sequence (DNA): TGTGCCAGCAGCGCCAGCAGGACGGAATTAAGACCCCCCGCCCATGAAGCTTTCTTT. Its protein product is CASSASRTELRPPAHEAFF. The rearrangement links TRBV9 to TRBJ1-1; D not resolved. Germline CDR1 reads SGDLS; CDR2 reads YYNGEE. Trimming shortened V by 3 bases and J by 7 bases, and 31 bases separated the two germline ends. This CDR3 has 19 amino acids.

The chain carries TRBV6-6 and TRBJ2-7, with TRBD1 identical over 7 bases. The CDR3 has 13 residues. Germline loops: CDR1 MNHNY, CDR2 SVGAGI (reference sequence). V lost 7 bases, J lost 7 bases, and 10 bases stayed unmatched. The CDR3 sequence: CASTYRGLGEQYF. The CDR3 DNA is TGTGCCAGCACCTACAGGGGTTTGGGGGAGCAGTACTTC.

The V call is TRBV5-1, the J call TRBJ2-6; D gene uncertain. The CDR3 runs to 16 residues. Germline-derived CDR1 and CDR2 are SGHRS and YFSETQ. V lost 3 bases to trimming and J lost 0 bases, with 10 bases between them. The CDR3 DNA sequence: TGCGCCAGCAGCTCCTTCACTTTCTCTGGGGCCAACGTCCTGACTTTC. Protein sequence: CASSSFTFSGANVLTF.

The CDR3 reads CASTYGPRATDTQYF. The CDR3, as DNA: TGTGCCAGCACGTACGGACCCCGGGCCACAGATACGCAGTATTTT. The V call is TRBV6-6, the J call TRBJ2-3, with D unclear. V was shortened by 7 bases and J by 2 bases, with 16 bases between the two germline ends. Looked up from germline, CDR1 is MNHNY and CDR2 is SVGAGI (reference sequence). The CDR3 runs 15 residues.

The chain uses TRBV27 and TRBJ2-6; no firm D call. Germline V gene sequence: CDR1 MNHEY, CDR2 SMNVEV (reference sequence). With 2 bases removed from V and 1 base from J, the gap between germline ends came to 6 bases. CDR3 size: 15 residues. The CDR3 sequence: CASSLVSSGANVLTF. In nucleotides, the CDR3 is TGTGCCAGCAGTTTAGTGAGTTCTGGGGCCAACGTCCTGACTTTC.

The J gene is TRBJ2-3, the V gene TRBV13; D gene unclear. Trimming removed 4 bases from V and 5 bases from J, with 7 bases in between. The CDR3 loop spans 12 amino acids. CDR1 is PRHDT and CDR2 is FYEKMQ in the germline V gene (reference sequence). CDR3 residues: CASSSDVDTQYF. The CDR3 bases are TGTGCCAGCAGCTCGGACGTAGATACGCAGTATTTT.

The chain uses TRBV18 and TRBJ1-1; 9 bases agree with TRBD1. V was pared by 6 bases and J by 7 bases, with 9 bases of the junction left unmatched. Germline CDR1 is KGHSH and CDR2 is LQKENI. The CDR3 is 14 residues long. CDR3 in amino acids: CASSKTGGALEAFF. The DNA for the CDR3 is TGTGCCAGCTCGAAGACAGGGGGGGCCCTTGAAGCTTTCTTT.

The chain is built from TRBV14 and TRBJ2-3; D not resolved. Deletions cut 1 base from V and 1 base from J, with 18 bases between. Germline assignment: CDR1 SGHDN and CDR2 FVKESK. This CDR3 is built from 18 residues. CDR3 amino acids: CASSQGVWQDHRTDTQYF. As DNA, the CDR3 is TGTGCCAGCAGCCAAGGGGTCTGGCAGGACCACCGCACAGATACGCAGTATTTT.